The source of this T cell receptor beta chain is a study of regulatory and conventional T cells in RAG deficiency. Comments on this clone: The antigen is unknown.

The study, taken as a whole, reports: Shorter CDR3s in all patient subsets; >85% Treg-Tconv overlap in Omenn.

This CDR3 region has 13 residues. Germline V gene lookup returns CDR1 SGHVS and CDR2 FNYEAQ. Trimming left V 1 base short and J 9 bases short, with 7 bases between. This table comes from immunoSEQ multiplex PCR, and its TCRdb copy is limited to in-frame clones, with some not included. Of tens of thousands of clones in the sample, under 95% were seen once. The sorted regulatory T cells were CD4+, CD25-high and CD127-low, with genomic DNA sequenced. These data were also filed under a second study, of regulatory T cells. This second study says: Amplification used 52 TRBV primers and 13 TRBJ primers. Patient repertoires had restricted TRB V-J pairs and skewed V and J usage, most in Tregs.

This sequence was found in a human donor in good health. J is TRBJ1-6 and V is TRBV7-6, with D hard to call. The sample was Tregs sorted from blood. CDR3 amino acids: CASSLGIASPLHF. The CDR3 nucleotides read TGTGCCAGCAGCTTAGGTATCGCTTCACCCCTCCACTTT.